Below, 5 T cell receptor beta chains from the same sample are listed, as sequenced in a study of beta chain features in type 1 diabetes. Expressed TCRB transcripts were sequenced because the entire RNA isolate underwent reverse transcription. Measured with immunoSEQ multiplex PCR; TCRdb has only the in-frame clones, and not every one. The sample holds 400,000 to 550,000 clones, 11% seen once. The sequenced sample was naive CD4+ T cells from blood. All receptors come from a woman between 18 and 29 years old in good health.

The V gene is TRBV18, the J gene TRBJ2-3, with 7 positions matching TRBD1. Germline V gene sequence: CDR1 KGHSH, CDR2 LQKENI. The junction had 3 bases not matched to a gene; V was cut back by 2 bases and J by 4 bases. This CDR3 has 14 residues. The DNA of the CDR3 is TGTGCCAGCTCACCAGACAGGGTTTCAGATACGCAGTATTTT. Translation gives CASSPDRVSDTQYF.

Only a few counts were recorded for this clone. The V and J genes are TRBV30 and TRBJ2-7, with D possibly matching TRBD1 (7 bases). Trimming left V 0 bases short and J 0 bases short, with 12 bases between. The CDR3 has 15 residues. The germline gives CDR1 GTSNPN, CDR2 SVGIG (reference sequence). CDR3 bases: TGTGCCTGGAGTGTAAGGCGGGACAGCTCCTACGAGCAGTACTTC. Translated: CAWSVRRDSSYEQYF.

This clone was seen only a few times. The genes are TRBV30 and TRBJ2-5; no definite D call. TRBJ2-7 matches the DNA end more closely, so the J call is doubtful. The CDR3 sequence is 13 residues long. Per germline, CDR1 GTSNPN and CDR2 SVGIG (reference sequence). CDR3 in amino acids: CAWSRDRGYEQYF. The CDR3 region has the DNA TGTGCCTGGAGTAGGGATAGAGGCTACGAGCAGTACTTC.

The chain joins TRBV2 to TRBJ1-2; D gene unclear. The CDR3 runs 11 residues. Germline CDR1 reads SNHLY; CDR2 reads FYNNEI. The V and J ends lost 4 bases and 6 bases respectively, with 6 bases between them. The CDR3 protein is CASSAENGYTF. CDR3 DNA sequence: TGTGCCAGCAGTGCCGAGAATGGCTACACCTTC.

This chain links TRBV10-3 with TRBJ1-1; D is unclear. Trimming stripped 3 bases from V and 8 bases from J, with 7 bases between. This CDR3 is 11 amino acids long. The germline gives CDR1 ENHRY, CDR2 SYGVKD. Here the CDR3 DNA reads TGTGCCATCAGTGAATCCTCAGAAGCTTTCTTT. Translated, it gives CAISESSEAFF.